The 4 T cell receptor beta chains presented below share a single source sample, sequenced in a study of cytomegalovirus exposure and HLA in healthy donors. The PCR made use of 60 Vbeta and 13 Jbeta primers. The table came from immunoSEQ multiplex PCR; TCRdb's copy has only in-frame clones and leaves some out. The data contain 100,000 to 150,000 clones, approximately 74% of them singletons. The sample consisted of PBMCs. The receptors come from a man aged 35-49 years in good health and CMV-seropositive.

V and J are TRBV19 and TRBJ2-7, with 13 bases lining up with TRBD2. The CDR3 has 15 amino acids. Germline values: CDR1 LNHDA, CDR2 SQIVND (reference sequence). V trimming: 7 bases; J trimming: 4 bases; junction bases outside the gene matches: 7. CDR3 DNA: TGTGCCAGTACCCACCGGACTAGCGGGGGTTACGAGCAGTACTTC. Translated: CASTHRTSGGYEQYF.

The chain is built from TRBV5-1 and TRBJ2-2; 8 nucleotides agree with TRBD1. The CDR3 consists of 16 residues. The V and J ends lost 0 bases and 4 bases, in that order; junction bases with no gene match: 5. Germline V CDR1 and CDR2: SGHRS, YFSETQ. DNA of the CDR3: TGCGCCAGCAGCTTGGGACAGGGGAGAGGCACCGGGGAGCTGTTTTTT. Translation: CASSLGQGRGTGELFF.

The genes are TRBV19 and TRBJ1-1, with 7 bases lining up with TRBD1. Trimming took 5 bases from V and 4 from J; bases not matched to a gene: 10. CDR3 size: 15 residues. In germline, CDR1 is LNHDA, CDR2 SQIVND (reference sequence). This CDR3 reads CASSPRRGVGTEAFF. In DNA form, the CDR3 reads TGTGCCAGTAGTCCTCGCAGGGGGGTGGGCACTGAAGCTTTCTTT.

This chain joins TRBV19 and TRBJ2-7, with 7 bases lining up with TRBD1. Germline-derived CDR1 and CDR2 are LNHDA and SQIVND (reference sequence). Losses at the gene ends were 7 bases for V and 0 bases for J; bases not matched to a gene: 6. The length of the CDR3 is 14 residues. In DNA form, the CDR3 reads TGTGCCAGTAAAGACAGGGCCGGCTCCTACGAGCAGTACTTC. This encodes CASKDRAGSYEQYF.